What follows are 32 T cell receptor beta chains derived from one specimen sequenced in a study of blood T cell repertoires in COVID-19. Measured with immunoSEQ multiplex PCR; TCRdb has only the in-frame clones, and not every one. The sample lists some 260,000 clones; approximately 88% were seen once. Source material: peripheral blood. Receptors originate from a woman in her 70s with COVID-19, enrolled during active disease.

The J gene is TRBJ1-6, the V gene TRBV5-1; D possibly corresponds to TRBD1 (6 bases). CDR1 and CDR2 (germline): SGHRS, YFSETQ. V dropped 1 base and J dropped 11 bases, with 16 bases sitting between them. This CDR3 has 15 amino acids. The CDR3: CASSLYPQGPTPLHF. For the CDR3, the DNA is TGCGCCAGCAGCTTGTACCCACAGGGACCGACACCCCTCCACTTT.

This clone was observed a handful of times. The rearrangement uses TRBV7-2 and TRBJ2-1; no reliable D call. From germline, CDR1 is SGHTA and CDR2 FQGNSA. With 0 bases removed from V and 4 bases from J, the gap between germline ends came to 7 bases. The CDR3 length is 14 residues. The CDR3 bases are TGTGCCAGCAGCTTAGCGACCGGGTACAATGAGCAGTTCTTC. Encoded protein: CASSLATGYNEQFF.

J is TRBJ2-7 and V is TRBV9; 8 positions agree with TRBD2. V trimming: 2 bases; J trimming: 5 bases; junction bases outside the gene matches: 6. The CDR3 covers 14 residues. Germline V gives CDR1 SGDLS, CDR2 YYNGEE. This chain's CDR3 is CASSVTTSANEQYF. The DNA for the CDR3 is TGTGCCAGCAGCGTCACGACTAGCGCAAACGAGCAGTACTTC.

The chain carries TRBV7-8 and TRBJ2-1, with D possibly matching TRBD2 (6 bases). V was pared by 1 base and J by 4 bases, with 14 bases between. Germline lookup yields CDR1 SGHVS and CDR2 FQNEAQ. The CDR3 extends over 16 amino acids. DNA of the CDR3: TGTGCCAGCAGCTTAGGAGCCGGGAGAGGTTACAATGAGCAGTTCTTC. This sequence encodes CASSLGAGRGYNEQFF.

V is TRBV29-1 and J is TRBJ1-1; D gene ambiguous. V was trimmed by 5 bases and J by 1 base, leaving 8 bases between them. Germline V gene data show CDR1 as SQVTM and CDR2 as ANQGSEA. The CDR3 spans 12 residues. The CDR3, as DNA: TGCAGCGTTTCACGACAGAACACTGAAGCTTTCTTT. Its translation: CSVSRQNTEAFF.

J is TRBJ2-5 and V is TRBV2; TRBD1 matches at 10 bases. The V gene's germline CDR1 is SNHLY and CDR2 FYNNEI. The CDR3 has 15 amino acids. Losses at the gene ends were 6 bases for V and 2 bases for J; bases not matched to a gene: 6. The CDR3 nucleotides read TGTGCCAGCAGAACAGGGACAGGGGATCAAGAGACCCAGTACTTC. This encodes CASRTGTGDQETQYF.

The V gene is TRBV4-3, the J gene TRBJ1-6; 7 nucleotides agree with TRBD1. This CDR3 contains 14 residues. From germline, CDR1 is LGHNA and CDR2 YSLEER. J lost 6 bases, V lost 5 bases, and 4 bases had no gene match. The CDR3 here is CASSDRDSNSPLHF. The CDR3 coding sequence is TGCGCCAGCAGCGACCGGGACAGTAATTCACCCCTCCACTTT.

CDR3 sequence reads: CASSLALSSQGAVGYTF. DNA of the CDR3: TGTGCCAGCAGCTTAGCTCTGAGTTCACAGGGGGCGGTGGGCTACACCTTC. The J gene is TRBJ1-2, the V gene TRBV7-9, with 9 bases aligning to TRBD1. The CDR3 spans 17 residues. J lost 8 bases, V lost 0 bases, and 13 bases had no gene match. Germline lookup yields CDR1 SEHNR and CDR2 FQNEAQ (reference sequence).

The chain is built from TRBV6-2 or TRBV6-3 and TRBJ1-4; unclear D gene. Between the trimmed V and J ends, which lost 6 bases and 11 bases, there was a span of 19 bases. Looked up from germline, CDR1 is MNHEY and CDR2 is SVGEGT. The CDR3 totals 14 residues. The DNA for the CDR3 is TGTGCCAGCAGCATCGGGTCCCCCACGACTAAACTGTTTTTT. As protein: CASSIGSPTTKLFF.

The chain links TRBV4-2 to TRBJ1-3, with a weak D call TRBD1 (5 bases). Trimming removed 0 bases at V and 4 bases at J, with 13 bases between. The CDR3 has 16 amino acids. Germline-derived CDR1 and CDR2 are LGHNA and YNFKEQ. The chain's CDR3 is CASSQEGGGVGNTIYF. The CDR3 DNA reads TGTGCCAGCAGCCAAGAGGGGGGAGGGGTAGGAAACACCATATATTTT.

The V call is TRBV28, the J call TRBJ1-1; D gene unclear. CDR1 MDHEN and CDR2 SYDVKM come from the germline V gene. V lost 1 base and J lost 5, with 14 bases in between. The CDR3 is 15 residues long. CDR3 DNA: TGTGCCAGCAGTTTATCCGGAGTACGGAGGACTGAAGCTTTCTTT. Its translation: CASSLSGVRRTEAFF.

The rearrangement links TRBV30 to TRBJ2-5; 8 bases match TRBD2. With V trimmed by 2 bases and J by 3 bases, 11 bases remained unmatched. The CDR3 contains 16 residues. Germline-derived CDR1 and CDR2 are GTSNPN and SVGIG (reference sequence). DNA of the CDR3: TGTGCCTGGAGTACGGGGGGGTACGGACAAAAAGAGACCCAGTACTTC. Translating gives CAWSTGGYGQKETQYF.

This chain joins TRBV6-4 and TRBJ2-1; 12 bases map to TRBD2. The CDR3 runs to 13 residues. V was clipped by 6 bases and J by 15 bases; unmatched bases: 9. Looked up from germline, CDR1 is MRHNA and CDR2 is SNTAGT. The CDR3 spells CASRGTSGSEVFF. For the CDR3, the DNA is TGTGCCAGCAGGGGGACTAGCGGGTCAGAAGTGTTCTTC.

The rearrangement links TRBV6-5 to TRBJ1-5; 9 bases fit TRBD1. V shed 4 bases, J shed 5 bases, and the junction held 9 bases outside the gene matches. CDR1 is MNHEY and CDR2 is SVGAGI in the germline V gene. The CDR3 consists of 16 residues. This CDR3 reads CASSFSGTGMDQPQHF. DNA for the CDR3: TGTGCCAGCAGTTTTTCCGGGACAGGGATGGATCAGCCCCAGCATTTT.

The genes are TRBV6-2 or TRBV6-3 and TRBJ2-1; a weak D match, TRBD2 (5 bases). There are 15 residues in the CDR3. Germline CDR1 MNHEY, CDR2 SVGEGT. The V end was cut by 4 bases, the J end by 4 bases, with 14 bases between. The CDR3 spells CASSFMGVGYNEQFF. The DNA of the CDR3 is TGTGCCAGCAGTTTTATGGGAGTCGGTTACAATGAGCAGTTCTTC.

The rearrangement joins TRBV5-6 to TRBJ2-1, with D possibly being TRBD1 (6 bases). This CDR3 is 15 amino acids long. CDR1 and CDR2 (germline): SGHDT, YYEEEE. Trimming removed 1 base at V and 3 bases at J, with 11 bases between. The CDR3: CASSLRGTLYNEQFF. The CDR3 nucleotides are TGTGCCAGCAGCTTGAGGGGGACCCTCTACAATGAGCAGTTCTTC.

The CDR3 loop is CASSSPRQTGELFF. As DNA, the CDR3 is TGTGCCAGCAGCTCGCCTAGGCAGACCGGGGAGCTGTTTTTT. The V call is TRBV7-9, the J call TRBJ2-2; D gene unclear. V dropped 4 bases and J dropped 5 bases, with 11 bases sitting between them. There are 14 residues in the CDR3. CDR1 and CDR2 from the germline V gene are SEHNR and FQNEAQ (reference sequence).

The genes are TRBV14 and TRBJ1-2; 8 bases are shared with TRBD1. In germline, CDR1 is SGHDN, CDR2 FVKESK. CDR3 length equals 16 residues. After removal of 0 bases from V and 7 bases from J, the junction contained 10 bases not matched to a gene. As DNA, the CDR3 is TGTGCCAGCAGCCAAGATATGAACAGGGGGGTGGGTGGCTACACCTTC. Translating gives CASSQDMNRGVGGYTF.

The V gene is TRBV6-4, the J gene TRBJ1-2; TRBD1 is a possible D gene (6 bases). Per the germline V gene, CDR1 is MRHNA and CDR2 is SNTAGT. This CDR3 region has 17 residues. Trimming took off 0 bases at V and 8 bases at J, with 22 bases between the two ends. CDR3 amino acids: CASSDSTRSPGAGGYTF. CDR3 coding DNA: TGTGCCAGCAGTGACTCGACCAGATCCCCAGGGGCAGGGGGCTACACCTTC.

This CDR3 reads CASSPTNLRDSYGYTF. CDR3 DNA sequence: TGTGCCAGCAGCCCAACCAATCTCCGGGACAGCTATGGCTACACCTTC. The chain employs TRBV7-2 and TRBJ1-2; 7 bases fit TRBD1. Germline V gene lookup returns CDR1 SGHTA and CDR2 FQGNSA. J lost 4 bases, V lost 5 bases, and 13 bases had no gene match. This CDR3 spans 16 amino acids.

In nucleotides, the CDR3 is TGTGCCAGCAGCCAAGAGGAGCGGGGGAGCTCCTACAATGAGCAGTTCTTC. Translated: CASSQEERGSSYNEQFF. J is TRBJ2-1 and V is TRBV3-1 (or the pseudogene TRBV3-2), with TRBD2 matching over 8 bases. The CDR3 covers 17 residues. V gave up 0 bases and J gave up 0 bases; unmatched junction bases: 4. From germline, CDR1 is LGHDT and CDR2 YNNKEL (reference sequence).

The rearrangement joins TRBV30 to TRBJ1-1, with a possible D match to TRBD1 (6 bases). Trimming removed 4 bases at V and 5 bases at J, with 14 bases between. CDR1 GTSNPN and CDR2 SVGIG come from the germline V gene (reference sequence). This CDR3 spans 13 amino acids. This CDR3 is CAWNTGIRTEAFF. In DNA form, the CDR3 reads TGTGCCTGGAATACAGGGATAAGGACTGAAGCTTTCTTT.

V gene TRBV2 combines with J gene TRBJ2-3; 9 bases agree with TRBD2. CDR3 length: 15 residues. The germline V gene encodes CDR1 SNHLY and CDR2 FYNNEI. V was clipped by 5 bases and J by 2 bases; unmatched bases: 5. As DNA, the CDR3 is TGTGCCAGCAGTAGGGGACTAGCAAACACAGATACGCAGTATTTT. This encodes CASSRGLANTDTQYF.

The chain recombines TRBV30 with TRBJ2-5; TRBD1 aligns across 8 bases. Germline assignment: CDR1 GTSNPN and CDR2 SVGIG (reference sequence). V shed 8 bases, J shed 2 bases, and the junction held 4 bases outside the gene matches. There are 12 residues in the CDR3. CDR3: CAHDRGQETQYF. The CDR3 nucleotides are TGTGCCCATGACAGGGGACAAGAGACCCAGTACTTC.

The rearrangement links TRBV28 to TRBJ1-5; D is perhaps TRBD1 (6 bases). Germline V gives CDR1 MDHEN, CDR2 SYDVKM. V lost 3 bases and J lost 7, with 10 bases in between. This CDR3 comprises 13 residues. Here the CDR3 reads CASSFRGGQPQHF. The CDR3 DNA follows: TGTGCCAGCAGTTTCCGAGGGGGACAGCCCCAGCATTTT. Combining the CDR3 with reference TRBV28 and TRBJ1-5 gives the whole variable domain DVKVTQSSRYLVKRTGEKVFLECVQDMDHENMFWYRQDPGLGLRLIYFSYDVKMKEKGDIPEGYSVSREKKERFSLILESASTNQTSMYLCASSFRGGQPQHFGDGTRLSIL.

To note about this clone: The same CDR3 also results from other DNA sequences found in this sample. CDR3 DNA sequence: TGCGCCAGCAGCTTGGAGGCAGGCGCTCAGCCCCAGCATTTT. Its translation is CASSLEAGAQPQHF. The chain has TRBV5-1 and TRBJ1-5; D call uncertain. Trimming cost V 0 bases and J 6 bases, with 10 bases left between them. The CDR3 contains 14 residues. The germline V gene has CDR1 SGHRS and CDR2 YFSETQ.

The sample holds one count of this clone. CDR3 amino acids: CASSFRQGKGYTF. DNA of the CDR3: TGTGCCAGCAGTTTCAGACAGGGGAAAGGCTACACCTTC. V usage is TRBV12-3 or TRBV12-4 and J usage is TRBJ1-2; 8 bases agree with TRBD1. J was trimmed by 8 bases and V by 3 bases; bases with no gene match: 5. There are 13 residues in the CDR3.

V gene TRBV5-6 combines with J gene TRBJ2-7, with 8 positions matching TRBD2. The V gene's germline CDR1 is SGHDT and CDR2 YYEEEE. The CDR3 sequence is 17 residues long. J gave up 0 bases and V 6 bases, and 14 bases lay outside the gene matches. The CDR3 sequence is CASTPLIAGLTSYEQYF. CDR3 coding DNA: TGTGCCAGCACTCCCCTAATAGCGGGACTTACCTCCTACGAGCAGTACTTC.

The CDR3 loop is CASSPRIELAVNEQFF. The CDR3 DNA follows: TGTGCCAGCAGCCCCCGCATTGAACTAGCAGTTAATGAGCAGTTCTTC. This chain joins TRBV7-3 and TRBJ2-1; a possible D gene is TRBD2 (6 bases). CDR1 is SGHTA and CDR2 is FQGTGA in the germline V gene. V was trimmed by 5 bases and J by 7 bases, leaving 21 bases between them. The CDR3 is made up of 16 amino acids.

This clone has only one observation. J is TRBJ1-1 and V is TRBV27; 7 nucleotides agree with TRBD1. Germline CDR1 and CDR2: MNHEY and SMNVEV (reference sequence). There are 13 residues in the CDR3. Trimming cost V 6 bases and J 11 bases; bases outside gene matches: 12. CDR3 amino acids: CASRSTGVGLAFF. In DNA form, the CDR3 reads TGTGCCAGCAGATCAACAGGGGTTGGGTTGGCTTTCTTT.

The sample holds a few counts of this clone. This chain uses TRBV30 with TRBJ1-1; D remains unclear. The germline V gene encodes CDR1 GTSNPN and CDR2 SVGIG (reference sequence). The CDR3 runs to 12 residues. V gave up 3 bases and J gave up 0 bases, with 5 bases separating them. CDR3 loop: CAWRFMNTEAFF. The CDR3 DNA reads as TGTGCCTGGAGATTCATGAACACTGAAGCTTTCTTT.

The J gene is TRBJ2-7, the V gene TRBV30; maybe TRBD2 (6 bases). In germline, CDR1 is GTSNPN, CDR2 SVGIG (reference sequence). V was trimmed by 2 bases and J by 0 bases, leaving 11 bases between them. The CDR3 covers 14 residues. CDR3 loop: CAWSSGVSSYEQYF. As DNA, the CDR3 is TGTGCCTGGAGTTCGGGGGTAAGCTCCTACGAGCAGTACTTC.